This record looks at one T cell receptor (beta chain) sequence and its context. Clones were sequenced by immunoSEQ multiplex PCR, and TCRdb holds only the in-frame ones, with some missing. Found here are about 190,000 clones, roughly nine tenths of them singletons; the top ten hold less than 2%. The data derive from a study of control samples from healthy donors and cancer patients. The CDR3 is 11 residues long. Looked up from germline, CDR1 is SNHLY and CDR2 is FYNNEI. Trimming left V 6 bases short and J 5 bases short, with 7 bases between. The rearrangement joins TRBV2 to TRBJ2-5; D unclear. The receptor's source is a man younger than 40 in good health. Sequencing input: blood. CDR3 protein: CASSLQETQYF. CDR3 in DNA: TGTGCCAGCAGCCTACAGGAGACCCAGTACTTC.